The 4 T cell receptor beta chains presented below share a single source sample, sequenced in a study of blood T cell repertoires in COVID-19. Assay: immunoSEQ multiplex PCR; the TCRdb copy retains only in-frame clones and omits some. The top ten hold about 12% of the sample, which has around 200,000 clones, around nine tenths seen once. Input material: peripheral blood. The receptor source for this set is a woman younger than 30 who had recovered from COVID-19.

On this clone: The DNA is omitted, as the CDR3 cannot be located on it reliably, and the CDR3 follows TCRdb's listing. The genes are TRBV1 and TRBJ1-1; TRBD1 is the table's D call and was not checked against the DNA. TRBV1 is listed as a pseudogene. The length of the CDR3 is 13 amino acids, counting both ends. CDR3 amino acids: CTSSGAFGLGAFF.

The chain employs TRBV7-9 and TRBJ2-3, with 9 positions matching TRBD2. V shed 3 bases and J 2 bases; nucleotides not matched to a gene: 3. Germline V gene lookup returns CDR1 SEHNR and CDR2 FQNEAQ (reference sequence). This CDR3 comprises 15 residues. This CDR3 reads CASSFLAGYTDTQYF. The CDR3 DNA follows: TGTGCCAGCAGCTTTCTAGCGGGGTACACAGATACGCAGTATTTT. Filled out from reference TRBV7-9 and TRBJ2-3, the complete variable domain reads DTGVSQNPRHKITKRGQNVTFRCDPISEHNRLYWYRQTLGQGPEFLTYFQNEAQLEKSRLLSDRFSAERPKGSFSTLEIQRTEQGDSAMYLCASSFLAGYTDTQYFGPGTRLTVL.

J is TRBJ1-2 and V is TRBV7-6, with 8 nucleotides matching TRBD1. The CDR3 spans 14 residues. Germline loops: CDR1 SGHVS, CDR2 FNYEAQ. The ends lost 5 bases at V and 8 bases at J; junction bases unmatched: 10. The CDR3 bases are TGTGCCAGCAGCCTGGGACAGGCGGCTGCGGGCTACACCTTC. This encodes CASSLGQAAAGYTF.

The chain combines TRBV18 with TRBJ1-5, with D perhaps TRBD1 (5 bases). The CDR3 has 14 residues. Per the germline V gene, CDR1 is KGHSH and CDR2 is LQKENI. V lost 3 bases, J lost 6 bases, and 12 bases lay in between. The CDR3 DNA is TGTGCCAGCTCACCTGGGCAGGGAGGTCAGCCCCAGCATTTT. This encodes CASSPGQGGQPQHF.